These 9 T cell receptor beta chains were sequenced from one sample in a study of shared clonotypes between healthy human individuals. Only in-frame clones appear in the TCRdb table, and some are missing; sequencing was by immunoSEQ multiplex PCR. The sample yields around 2,000,000 clones, 95% seen once. Material: naive CD4+ T cells sorted from blood. Described subset: CD45RA+ positively selected. These receptors were collected from a man younger than 30 in good health.

The CDR3 loop is CASWSGLAKTDTQYF. DNA of the CDR3: TGTGCCAGCTGGTCCGGTTTAGCCAAAACAGATACGCAGTATTTT. This sequence joins TRBV2 and TRBJ2-3; D ambiguous. V lost 8 bases and J lost 3, with 18 bases in between. This CDR3 has 15 amino acids. Germline V gene data show CDR1 as SNHLY and CDR2 as FYNNEI.

The chain links TRBV5-1 to TRBJ2-6; D call uncertain. This CDR3 has 13 amino acids. The V end lost 1 base, the J end lost 3 bases, and 2 bases lay between the germline ends. Germline CDR1 is SGHRS and CDR2 is YFSETQ. CDR3 coding DNA: TGCGCCAGCAGCTTGTATGGGGCCAACGTCCTGACTTTC. Protein sequence: CASSLYGANVLTF.

J is TRBJ1-3 and V is TRBV2; D is unresolved. V lost 8 bases and J 4 bases, leaving 15 bases between the germline ends. CDR1 SNHLY and CDR2 FYNNEI come from the germline V gene. The CDR3 consists of 14 residues. DNA of the CDR3: TGTGCCAGCCTCCTTGACATGGACGGAAACACCATATATTTT. Its protein product is CASLLDMDGNTIYF.

The rearrangement uses TRBV4-3 and TRBJ2-3; D is possibly TRBD2 (6 bases). Per germline, CDR1 LGHNA and CDR2 YSLEER. This CDR3 is 16 amino acids long. The V gene lost 3 bases and the J gene lost 0 bases, with 13 bases spanning the gap. The CDR3 protein is CASSHSRDSSTDTQYF. The CDR3 DNA reads as TGCGCCAGCAGCCATTCCCGGGACTCTAGCACAGATACGCAGTATTTT.

The table lists this clone with a few counts. V gene TRBV7-9 combines with J gene TRBJ2-7; TRBD1 aligns across 9 bases. The CDR3 is 18 amino acids. CDR1 SEHNR and CDR2 FQNEAQ come from the germline V gene (reference sequence). The ends lost 5 bases at V and 2 bases at J; junction bases unmatched: 16. The CDR3 coding sequence is TGTGCCAGCAGCCCCCGCACAGACAGGGGGAGTAATCCCTACGAGCAGTACTTC. Translating it yields CASSPRTDRGSNPYEQYF.

The gene calls are TRBV6-1 and TRBJ2-7; 12 bases are shared with TRBD2. Germline trimming cut 7 bases from V and 7 bases from J; bases unmatched to any gene: 11. Germline CDR1 MNHNS, CDR2 SASEGT. The CDR3 has 15 amino acids. CDR3 amino acids: CASTRLAGGATEQYF. In DNA form, the CDR3 reads TGTGCCAGCACCAGGCTAGCGGGGGGGGCTACTGAGCAGTACTTC.

With regard to this clone: This sample also contains other DNA sequences that code for the same CDR3. V usage is TRBV11-2 and J usage is TRBJ2-7; 8 positions agree with TRBD1. This CDR3 is built from 13 residues. V trimming: 5 bases; J trimming: 4 bases; junction bases outside the gene matches: 4. Germline V CDR1 and CDR2: SGHAT, FQNNGV. The CDR3 spells CASSPDRAYEQYF. For the CDR3, the DNA is TGTGCCAGCAGCCCGGACAGGGCTTACGAGCAGTACTTC.

Details on this clone: Other DNA sequences in this sample translate to the same CDR3. The V and J genes are TRBV27 and TRBJ1-2; possibly TRBD1 for D (5 bases). Germline values: CDR1 MNHEY, CDR2 SMNVEV (reference sequence). The CDR3 sequence is 13 residues long. V lost 3 bases and J lost 6, with 11 bases in between. The CDR3 DNA follows: TGTGCCAGCAGTTTCCGGGGGGGACATGGCTACACCTTC. It is translated as CASSFRGGHGYTF.

V usage is TRBV5-1 and J usage is TRBJ2-1, with 12 bases identical to TRBD2. The CDR3 runs to 16 residues. Unmatched junction bases numbered 4, after V lost 4 bases and J lost 2 bases. Germline V gene data show CDR1 as SGHRS and CDR2 as YFSETQ. CDR3 in amino acids: CASSGGTSGPYNEQFF. CDR3 sequence (DNA): TGCGCCAGCAGCGGCGGGACTAGCGGGCCCTACAATGAGCAGTTCTTC.